A single T cell receptor (beta chain) is shown here with its context. The target antigen is unknown. The data derive from a study of shared clonotypes between healthy human individuals. Study-wide results and limits: Among non-shared clonotypes, generation probabilities were lower than among those shared by all four donors. Rarefaction indicated that sorted-subset sequencing remained incomplete although depth was large.

V trimming: 8 bases; J trimming: 1 base; junction bases outside the gene matches: 5. The germline CDR1 and CDR2 sequences are SEHNR and FQNEAQ (reference sequence). This CDR3 has 14 amino acids. Splitting the CD4+ cells yielded a CD45RA+ naive subset and a CD45RA-negative memory subset. A deep-level run was used for the assay. The table came from immunoSEQ multiplex PCR; TCRdb's copy has only in-frame clones and leaves some out. The data show fewer than 1.6 million clones, approximately 98.5% seen once. This TCR derives from a man aged 25 to 45 in good health. This rearrangement joins TRBV7-9 to TRBJ2-3, with 8 bases identical to TRBD2. The sample taken for sequencing was naive CD4+ T cells sorted from blood. Subset given: CD45RA+ positively selected. CDR3 protein: CASDPGGGTDTQYF. CDR3 coding DNA: TGTGCCAGCGACCCGGGAGGGGGCACAGATACGCAGTATTTT. The entire variable domain, with the rest obtained from reference TRBV7-9 and TRBJ2-3, is as follows: DTGVSQNPRHKITKRGQNVTFRCDPISEHNRLYWYRQTLGQGPEFLTYFQNEAQLEKSRLLSDRFSAERPKGSFSTLEIQRTEQGDSAMYLCASDPGGGTDTQYFGPGTRLTVL.